What follows are 9 T cell receptor beta chains derived from one specimen sequenced in a study of OX40 agonist ivuxolimab in advanced cancers. Sequencing used immunoSEQ multiplex PCR; TCRdb keeps in-frame clones, though not all of them. The sample has some 66,000 clones, 75% to 90% seen once; the top ten hold under 2.5%. Sequencing used CD4+ or CD8+ T cells sorted from blood, obtained in a trial of the OX40 agonist ivuxolimab. Every receptor here comes from an adult with an advanced solid tumor such as melanoma, head and neck, liver or kidney cancer.

The gene calls are TRBV19 and TRBJ1-1; 7 positions agree with TRBD1. In germline, CDR1 is LNHDA, CDR2 SQIVND (reference sequence). J lost 1 base, V lost 6 bases, and 5 bases had no gene match. The CDR3 extends over 14 amino acids. CDR3 loop: CASRRQGGNTEAFF. In DNA form, the CDR3 reads TGTGCCAGTAGACGTCAGGGGGGGAACACTGAAGCTTTCTTT. Using reference TRBV19 and TRBJ1-1 for the parts outside the CDR3, the full variable domain is DGGITQSPKYLFRKEGQNVTLSCEQNLNHDAMYWYRQDPGQGLRLIYYSQIVNDFQKGDIAEGYSVSREKKESFPLTVTSAQKNPTAFYLCASRRQGGNTEAFFGQGTRLTVV.

The rearrangement joins TRBV19 to TRBJ1-2; no definite D call. CDR1 and CDR2 from the germline V gene are LNHDA and SQIVND (reference sequence). This CDR3 has 13 residues. Trimming shortened V by 0 bases and J by 2 bases, and 4 bases separated the two germline ends. The CDR3 DNA reads TGTGCCAGTAGTATAGACAAGAACTATGGCTACACCTTC. Translating gives CASSIDKNYGYTF.

The CDR3 coding sequence is TGTGCCAGCTCACCGGCTGGGGGTCTCGGTGAAAAACTGTTTTTT. The encoded protein is CASSPAGGLGEKLFF. J is TRBJ1-4 and V is TRBV18; a possible D gene is TRBD1 (5 bases). V lost 3 bases and J 7 bases, leaving 15 bases between the germline ends. The CDR3 is made up of 15 amino acids. Germline CDR1 is KGHSH and CDR2 is LQKENI. The full variable domain, completed using reference TRBV18 and TRBJ1-4, is NAGVMQNPRHLVRRRGQEARLRCSPMKGHSHVYWYRQLPEEGLKFMVYLQKENIIDESGMPKERFSAEFPKEGPSILRIQQVVRGDSAAYFCASSPAGGLGEKLFFGSGTQLSVL.

This chain links TRBV9 with TRBJ2-7; 7 bases line up with TRBD2. Unmatched junction bases numbered 4, after V lost 0 bases and J lost 1 base. Germline V gene data show CDR1 as SGDLS and CDR2 as YYNGEE. This CDR3 contains 15 residues. The CDR3 DNA is TGTGCCAGCAGCGTAGAGGGCGGGAGTTCCTACGAGCAGTACTTC. Amino acids: CASSVEGGSSYEQYF.

The gene calls are TRBV29-1 and TRBJ2-1, with 13 bases fitting TRBD2. The CDR3 contains 12 residues. Germline V gene data show CDR1 as SQVTM and CDR2 as ANQGSEA. Germline trimming cut 8 bases from V and 9 bases from J; bases unmatched to any gene: 4. In DNA, the CDR3 is TGCAGCCCGGGACTAGCGGGAACTGAGCAGTTCTTC. Residues: CSPGLAGTEQFF.

The V call is TRBV9, the J call TRBJ2-3, with D unclear. The CDR3 runs 16 residues. Germline V gene sequence: CDR1 SGDLS, CDR2 YYNGEE. Trimming took off 0 bases at V and 2 bases at J, with 13 bases between the two ends. CDR3 loop: CASSVGSQRFTDTQYF. The CDR3 DNA is TGTGCCAGCAGCGTAGGTAGCCAGCGTTTCACAGATACGCAGTATTTT.

This rearrangement joins TRBV19 to TRBJ1-1, with TRBD1 identical over 11 bases. There are 15 residues in the CDR3. The germline gives CDR1 LNHDA, CDR2 SQIVND (reference sequence). Unmatched junction bases numbered 6, after V lost 5 bases and J lost 4 bases. The CDR3 DNA is TGTGCCAGTAGTCCGGACAGGGGGCGGACCACTGAAGCTTTCTTT. Translated, it gives CASSPDRGRTTEAFF.

The DNA for the CDR3 is TGTGCCAGCAGCTTAGGGGGTTTGGCAGGGAGAAGTGGCTACACCTTC. Translating gives CASSLGGLAGRSGYTF. The chain joins TRBV7-2 to TRBJ1-2; maybe TRBD1 (5 bases). The germline V gene encodes CDR1 SGHTA and CDR2 FQGNSA. V lost 1 base to trimming and J lost 7 bases, with 19 bases between them. The CDR3 runs 16 residues. The complete variable domain, with remaining parts taken from reference TRBV7-2 and TRBJ1-2, reads GAGVSQSPSNKVTEKGKDVELRCDPISGHTALYWYRQSLGQGLEFLIYFQGNSAPDKSGLPSDRFSAERTGGSVSTLTIQRTQQEDSAVYLCASSLGGLAGRSGYTFGSGTRLTVV.

This clone was found once. The rearrangement uses TRBV28 and TRBJ1-3; maybe TRBD1 (5 bases). With 4 bases removed from V and 2 bases from J, the gap between germline ends came to 15 bases. CDR3 length equals 16 residues. In germline, CDR1 is MDHEN, CDR2 SYDVKM. CDR3 coding DNA: TGTGCCAGCAGTTCCCCAGGGCGTGGGGCTGGAAACACCATATATTTT. Its translation is CASSSPGRGAGNTIYF.